This T cell receptor (beta chain) was documented in a study of beta chain features in type 1 diabetes. Study findings and constraints: The study found moderately but significantly shorter TCRB CDR3s in all four CD4+ subsets of Type 1 diabetes patients.

This CDR3 region has 13 residues. Germline-derived CDR1 and CDR2 are SQVTM and ANQGSEA. V was clipped by 7 bases and J by 5 bases; unmatched bases: 1. In this sample, this clone turned up a few times. The target antigen is unknown. As every portion of the isolated RNA was reverse transcribed, the sequencing read expressed TCRB transcripts. Clones were read by immunoSEQ multiplex PCR, and TCRdb kept only the in-frame ones, dropping some. In the table there are about 930,000 clones, 15% to 20% of which are singletons. The chain joins TRBV29-1 to TRBJ2-1, with 14 bases identical to TRBD2. The receptor was isolated from a woman aged 18-29 years in good health. Input material: naive CD4+ T cells from blood. This CDR3 reads CSGGLAGDNEQFF. The CDR3 DNA follows: TGCAGCGGGGGACTAGCGGGGGACAATGAGCAGTTCTTC.